This TCR beta chain was sequenced during a study of response to subunit inactivated influenza vaccine. The study, taken as a whole, reports: Seasonal influenza vaccination, on each occasion, was suggested by the authors to recruit few new T cells.

The CDR3 loop spans 14 amino acids. V gave up 2 bases and J gave up 2 bases, with 10 bases separating them. CDR1 is MNHEY and CDR2 is SVGAGI in the germline V gene. TCRdb reprocessed the RT-PCR reads via MiXCR and lists one record per CDR3 protein. Among some 500,000 distinct CDR3 sequences listed, 25% were seen once. This clonotype came up a few times. Its antigen is unknown. This TCR was recovered from a man between 50 and 59 years old who received an inactivated influenza vaccine. The chain recombines TRBV6-5 with TRBJ2-7, with D possibly TRBD1 on 5 matching bases. Sample: CD4+ T cells sorted from PBMCs, taken around 5 days after vaccination. CDR3 loop: CASSYRGGAYEQYF. CDR3 sequence (DNA): TGTGCCAGCAGTTACAGGGGTGGGGCCTACGAGCAGTACTTC.